One and the same sample provided the 32 T cell receptor beta chains below, sequenced in a study of early T cells in non-severe SARS-CoV-2 infection. TCRdb called the 5' RACE reads again in MiXCR, with one record for every CDR3 protein. The sample shows tens of thousands of distinct CDR3 sequences, roughly 14% of them seen only once. Sequencing was performed on whole blood. Receptors originate from an adult who was a healthcare worker with PCR-confirmed SARS-CoV-2 infection or an uninfected control (not recorded which).

At least ten counts were recorded for this clonotype. This chain connects TRBV5-1 to TRBJ1-1; 7 bases map to TRBD1. This CDR3 comprises 14 residues. With 3 bases clipped from V and 1 base from J, the junction kept 3 bases outside the gene matches. The germline V gene has CDR1 SGHRS and CDR2 YFSETQ. Here the CDR3 reads CASSWGQTNTEAFF. The CDR3 bases are TGCGCCAGCAGCTGGGGACAGACGAACACTGAAGCTTTCTTT.

Note on this clonotype: This could be a read error, since a much larger clone is one nucleotide away. V gene TRBV7-2 combines with J gene TRBJ1-5; D is perhaps TRBD1 (5 bases). Germline V CDR1 and CDR2: SGHTA, FQGNSA. The CDR3 totals 14 residues. The CDR3 nucleotides are TGTGCCAGCAGCATACTCTCAGGGAATCAGCTCCAGCATTTT. It specifies CASSILSGNQLQHF.

This clonotype appeared many times. The V and J genes are TRBV6-5 and TRBJ2-5; D call uncertain. The germline V gene encodes CDR1 MNHEY and CDR2 SVGAGI. This CDR3 comprises 15 residues. The V gene lost 6 bases and the J gene lost 5 bases, with 19 bases spanning the gap. DNA for the CDR3: TGTGCCAGCAGGCCCACGAGGTCGGTCGGTGAGACCCAGTACTTC. Its protein is CASRPTRSVGETQYF.

This chain links TRBV29-1 with TRBJ1-4; no firm D call. The V gene's germline CDR1 is SQVTM and CDR2 ANQGSEA. Trimming shortened V by 4 bases and J by 2 bases, and 5 bases separated the two germline ends. The CDR3 has 12 residues. The CDR3 region is CSVGRTNEKLFF. The CDR3 DNA follows: TGCAGCGTTGGACGGACTAATGAAAAACTGTTTTTT.

The chain couples TRBV12-3 or TRBV12-4 to TRBJ1-2; D gene unclear. Trimming stripped 5 bases from V and 0 bases from J, with 16 bases between. The length of the CDR3 is 16 residues. For the CDR3, the DNA is TGTGCCAGCAGTCCCCTGATTCGGGTAGCTAACTATGGCTACACCTTC. Protein: CASSPLIRVANYGYTF.

There are many counts of this clonotype. This sequence joins TRBV20-1 and TRBJ1-5; D perhaps matches TRBD1 (5 bases). Trimming left V 3 bases short and J 0 bases short, with 6 bases between. This CDR3 has 13 residues. The germline V gene encodes CDR1 DFQATT and CDR2 SNEGSKA (reference sequence). CDR3 nucleotides: TGCAGTGCTAGGGGGGATAGCAATCAGCCCCAGCATTTT. Protein sequence: CSARGDSNQPQHF.

The chain uses TRBV20-1 and TRBJ2-7; possible D gene TRBD1, 5 bases. The CDR3 covers 15 residues. Trimming stripped 4 bases from V and 3 bases from J, with 19 bases between. The V gene's germline CDR1 is DFQATT and CDR2 SNEGSKA (reference sequence). CDR3 sequence reads: CSAIEPGQVIYEQYF. In DNA form, the CDR3 reads TGCAGTGCTATTGAGCCAGGGCAGGTGATCTACGAGCAGTACTTC.

This chain links TRBV19 with TRBJ2-5, with no clear D. This CDR3 region has 15 residues. The V gene's germline CDR1 is LNHDA and CDR2 SQIVND (reference sequence). Trimming stripped 5 bases from V and 3 bases from J, with 16 bases between. The CDR3 region is CASSAGPRAKETQYF. The CDR3, as DNA: TGTGCCAGTAGTGCCGGTCCTCGGGCTAAAGAGACCCAGTACTTC.

This clonotype was counted many times. This sequence joins TRBV12-3 or TRBV12-4 and TRBJ2-1; D gene ambiguous. The CDR3 is 12 residues long. Deletions cut 3 bases from V and 9 bases from J, with 9 bases between. Here the CDR3 reads CASSLVLGEQFF. The CDR3 bases are TGTGCCAGCAGTTTGGTTCTGGGTGAGCAGTTCTTC.

In this sample, this clonotype turned up a few times. The chain couples TRBV5-1 to TRBJ1-1; tentatively, D is TRBD1 (5 bases). With 4 bases removed from V and 1 base from J, the gap between germline ends came to 14 bases. Germline CDR1 reads SGHRS; CDR2 reads YFSETQ. This CDR3 contains 15 residues. CDR3 coding DNA: TGCGCCAGCAGCCCACCTGGGACGGGGAACACTGAAGCTTTCTTT. It is translated as CASSPPGTGNTEAFF.

This clonotype has at least ten counts. This chain joins TRBV4-1 and TRBJ1-2; D gene uncertain. CDR1 and CDR2 from the germline V gene are MGHRA and YSYEKL. With 1 base removed from V and 2 bases from J, the gap between germline ends came to 14 bases. The CDR3 has 16 amino acids. This chain's CDR3 is CASSQAFSLRNYGYTF. DNA of the CDR3: TGCGCCAGCAGCCAAGCGTTCTCTCTACGGAACTATGGCTACACCTTC.

Only a few counts were recorded for this clonotype. The rearrangement links TRBV6-2 or TRBV6-3 to TRBJ2-7, with TRBD1 as a possible D gene (6 bases). Germline V gene lookup returns CDR1 MNHEY and CDR2 SVGEGT. The CDR3 consists of 14 residues. Trimming stripped 0 bases from V and 6 bases from J, with 12 bases between. CDR3 nucleotides: TGTGCCAGCAGTTACTCCCTACAGGGCTCCGAGCAGTACTTC. It specifies CASSYSLQGSEQYF.

This rearrangement joins TRBV18 to TRBJ2-7; no clear D gene. The CDR3 loop spans 12 amino acids. V lost 1 base to trimming and J lost 2 bases, with 3 bases between them. Germline-derived CDR1 and CDR2 are KGHSH and LQKENI. The CDR3 reads CASSPRAYEQYF. CDR3 coding DNA: TGTGCCAGCTCACCACGTGCCTACGAGCAGTACTTC.

The CDR3, as DNA: TGCAGCGCTCGATTGGGGGCCGCCGGGGAGCTGTTTTTT. As protein: CSARLGAAGELFF. The chain employs TRBV29-1 and TRBJ2-2; D perhaps matches TRBD1 (6 bases). Trimming shortened V by 7 bases and J by 6 bases, and 15 bases separated the two germline ends. Germline-derived CDR1 and CDR2 are SQVTM and ANQGSEA. The CDR3 has 13 amino acids.

This clonotype was counted many times. The V gene is TRBV18, the J gene TRBJ2-7, with TRBD2 as a possible D gene (6 bases). V was cut by 6 bases and J by 6 bases, with 18 bases left in between. The CDR3 loop spans 14 amino acids. Germline V gene data show CDR1 as KGHSH and CDR2 as LQKENI. In DNA form, the CDR3 reads TGTGCCAGCTCCCTAAGGGGCGGGGACCCCGAGCAGTACTTC. Its translation: CASSLRGGDPEQYF.

This clonotype appeared a few times. The V call is TRBV6-6, the J call TRBJ2-5; D remains ambiguous. V lost 0 bases to trimming and J lost 5 bases, with 7 bases between them. Germline values: CDR1 MNHNY, CDR2 SVGAGI (reference sequence). The CDR3 consists of 13 residues. This chain's CDR3 is CASSYSPSETQYF. CDR3 DNA sequence: TGTGCCAGCAGTTACTCGCCAAGTGAGACCCAGTACTTC.

This clonotype was seen a handful of times. J is TRBJ2-7 and V is TRBV11-2; 9 bases match TRBD1. V shed 1 base, J shed 0 bases, and the junction held 7 bases outside the gene matches. This CDR3 region has 17 residues. Germline V gives CDR1 SGHAT, CDR2 FQNNGV. The CDR3 DNA reads as TGTGCCAGCAGCTTAGTCGGGACAGGGAAGAGCTCCTACGAGCAGTACTTC. Protein sequence: CASSLVGTGKSSYEQYF.

This clonotype has just a few counts. CDR3 amino acids: CSAGRDRGEEQYF. DNA of the CDR3: TGCAGTGCTGGCCGGGACAGGGGCGAAGAGCAGTACTTC. The chain links TRBV20-1 to TRBJ2-7, with TRBD1 matching 10 bases. V shed 5 bases, J shed 7 bases, and the junction held 8 bases outside the gene matches. CDR1 is DFQATT and CDR2 is SNEGSKA in the germline V gene (reference sequence). There are 13 residues in the CDR3.

This clonotype was seen a handful of times. V is TRBV14 and J is TRBJ2-7; D remains ambiguous. CDR1 is SGHDN and CDR2 is FVKESK in the germline V gene. This CDR3 contains 12 residues. V dropped 4 bases and J dropped 7 bases, with 11 bases sitting between them. Written as DNA, the CDR3 is TGTGCCAGCAGCCCAGCCGCTTTGGAGCAGTACTTC. Its translation is CASSPAALEQYF.

In this sample, this clonotype turned up a few times. The rearrangement links TRBV19 to TRBJ1-5; D not resolved. Trimming pared 2 bases from V and 2 bases from J, leaving 13 bases between. Germline V lookup: CDR1 LNHDA, CDR2 SQIVND (reference sequence). This CDR3 contains 16 residues. Written as DNA, the CDR3 is TGTGCCAGTAGTATATTCTTCGACATGGGCAATCAGCCCCAGCATTTT. Translating it yields CASSIFFDMGNQPQHF.

The gene calls are TRBV5-1 and TRBJ2-1, with a weak D call TRBD2 (6 bases). Germline V lookup: CDR1 SGHRS, CDR2 YFSETQ. The V and J ends lost 4 bases and 5 bases respectively, with 13 bases between them. The CDR3 runs to 14 residues. This CDR3 reads CASSAGPANNEQFF. For the CDR3, the DNA is TGCGCCAGCAGCGCGGGACCTGCGAACAATGAGCAGTTCTTC.

This clonotype was counted between two and nine times. The rearrangement joins TRBV29-1 to TRBJ2-3; no firm D call. Trimming left V 6 bases short and J 7 bases short, with 11 bases between. This CDR3 is 11 amino acids long. Germline V gene data show CDR1 as SQVTM and CDR2 as ANQGSEA. The CDR3 spells CSVDISYTQYF. The CDR3 DNA is TGCAGCGTCGATATCTCGTATACGCAGTATTTT.

This sequence joins TRBV9 and TRBJ2-4; D might be TRBD2 (6 bases). The CDR3 runs to 13 residues. V lost 4 bases and J 5 bases, leaving 10 bases between the germline ends. Germline-derived CDR1 and CDR2 are SGDLS and YYNGEE. Here the CDR3 reads CASSPGGQNIQYF. Here the CDR3 DNA reads TGTGCCAGCAGCCCCGGGGGACAAAACATTCAGTACTTC.

This clonotype counts as medium-sized. This chain joins TRBV27 and TRBJ1-2; no clear D gene. The ends were cut back, 2 bases at V and 5 bases at J, with 9 bases in the middle. The CDR3 consists of 13 residues. Germline V gene sequence: CDR1 MNHEY, CDR2 SMNVEV (reference sequence). CDR3 region: CASSLAYWYGYTF. CDR3 coding DNA: TGTGCCAGCAGTTTAGCTTACTGGTATGGCTACACCTTC.

To note about this clonotype: The junction and the germline gene differ at one end; a read error may be behind it. This chain uses TRBV29-1 with TRBJ2-7; 7 bases are a match to TRBD1. Germline CDR1 is SQVTM and CDR2 is ANQGSEA. The CDR3 runs 13 residues. Here the CDR3 DNA reads TGCAGCGTTGAAGATCGAGACAGGGCAGGTGTGGACTTC. Translation: CSVEDRDRAGVDF.

This clonotype was detected many times. The rearrangement uses TRBV6-1 and TRBJ2-7; 8 nucleotides agree with TRBD2. The ends lost 2 bases at V and 0 bases at J; junction bases unmatched: 3. The germline V gene encodes CDR1 MNHNS and CDR2 SASEGT. The CDR3 contains 15 residues. The CDR3 protein is CASSENTSGSYEQYF. The DNA for the CDR3 is TGTGCCAGCAGTGAAAACACTAGCGGCTCCTACGAGCAGTACTTC.

This clonotype was seen ten or more times. The V and J genes are TRBV12-3 or TRBV12-4 and TRBJ2-7; D is unclear. The CDR3 length is 13 residues. V dropped 6 bases and J dropped 3 bases, with 12 bases sitting between them. CDR3 sequence reads: CASSRNVLYEQYF. Written as DNA, the CDR3 is TGTGCCAGCAGCCGGAACGTCCTCTACGAGCAGTACTTC.

V and J are TRBV7-9 and TRBJ2-2; D gene ambiguous. This CDR3 region has 14 residues. The germline V gene has CDR1 SEHNR and CDR2 FQNEAQ (reference sequence). Trimming took off 2 bases at V and 1 base at J, with 5 bases between the two ends. This CDR3 is CASSLQLNTGELFF. The CDR3 DNA reads TGTGCCAGCAGCTTACAATTGAACACCGGGGAGCTGTTTTTT.

The sample holds many counts of this clonotype. The chain combines TRBV27 with TRBJ1-1; D gene unclear. Germline assignment: CDR1 MNHEY and CDR2 SMNVEV (reference sequence). The CDR3 extends over 14 amino acids. V dropped 3 bases and J dropped 1 base, with 9 bases sitting between them. This CDR3 reads CASSFRRENTEAFF. The CDR3 DNA reads TGTGCCAGCAGTTTTCGCCGGGAGAACACTGAAGCTTTCTTT.

This clonotype was seen only a few times. V gene TRBV7-9 combines with J gene TRBJ2-3; weak D call: TRBD2 (5 bases). Trimming stripped 5 bases from V and 5 bases from J, with 17 bases between. This CDR3 comprises 15 residues. Germline assignment: CDR1 SEHNR and CDR2 FQNEAQ (reference sequence). The CDR3 sequence: CASSPLGGSVDTQYF. Here the CDR3 DNA reads TGTGCCAGCAGCCCGCTCGGCGGGTCGGTAGATACGCAGTATTTT.

This clonotype was seen ten or more times. The rearrangement links TRBV19 to TRBJ2-1; 10 positions agree with TRBD2. The V gene's germline CDR1 is LNHDA and CDR2 SQIVND (reference sequence). CDR3 length equals 13 residues. J lost 4 bases, V lost 9 bases, and 3 bases had no gene match. The CDR3 DNA follows: TGTGCCAGCACGGGACTAGCGTACAATGAGCAGTTCTTC. Amino acid sequence: CASTGLAYNEQFF. Combining the CDR3 with reference TRBV19 and TRBJ2-1 gives the whole variable domain DGGITQSPKYLFRKEGQNVTLSCEQNLNHDAMYWYRQDPGQGLRLIYYSQIVNDFQKGDIAEGYSVSREKKESFPLTVTSAQKNPTAFYLCASTGLAYNEQFFGPGTRLTVL.

This clonotype was found a few times. This chain uses TRBV2 with TRBJ2-5; no definite D call. The CDR3 runs to 13 residues. Per germline, CDR1 SNHLY and CDR2 FYNNEI. With 5 bases removed from V and 7 bases from J, the gap between germline ends came to 14 bases. The CDR3: CASSLGSPVTQYF. The CDR3 bases are TGTGCCAGCAGTTTAGGTAGCCCAGTGACCCAGTACTTC.